Detailed here is one T cell receptor (beta chain). As yet, its antigen is unknown. Use of 60 Vbeta and 13 Jbeta primers characterized the PCR. The method was immunoSEQ multiplex PCR; TCRdb's version includes in-frame clones alone and lacks a portion of them. The sample contains tens of thousands of clones, around two thirds of which appear only once. This sample is drawn from a study of cytomegalovirus exposure and HLA in healthy donors. The donors comprised healthy bone marrow donors. Study-wide findings and caveats: Most TCR sequences proved rare, with some public TCRs found in many donors. Upon later analysis, HLA-associated TCR beta chains proved more clonally expanded than other, equally common chains.

The CDR3 is 15 amino acids. V lost 4 bases, J lost 3 bases, and 4 bases stayed unmatched. Germline CDR1 LGHNA, CDR2 YNFKEQ. This chain links TRBV4-2 with TRBJ2-2, with 8 positions matching TRBD1. Source material: PBMCs. This receptor was identified in a man aged 25-45 years in good health and CMV-seronegative. The CDR3 loop is CASSRTTGDTGELFF. The CDR3 nucleotides read TGTGCCAGCAGCCGGACGACAGGGGACACCGGGGAGCTGTTTTTT.